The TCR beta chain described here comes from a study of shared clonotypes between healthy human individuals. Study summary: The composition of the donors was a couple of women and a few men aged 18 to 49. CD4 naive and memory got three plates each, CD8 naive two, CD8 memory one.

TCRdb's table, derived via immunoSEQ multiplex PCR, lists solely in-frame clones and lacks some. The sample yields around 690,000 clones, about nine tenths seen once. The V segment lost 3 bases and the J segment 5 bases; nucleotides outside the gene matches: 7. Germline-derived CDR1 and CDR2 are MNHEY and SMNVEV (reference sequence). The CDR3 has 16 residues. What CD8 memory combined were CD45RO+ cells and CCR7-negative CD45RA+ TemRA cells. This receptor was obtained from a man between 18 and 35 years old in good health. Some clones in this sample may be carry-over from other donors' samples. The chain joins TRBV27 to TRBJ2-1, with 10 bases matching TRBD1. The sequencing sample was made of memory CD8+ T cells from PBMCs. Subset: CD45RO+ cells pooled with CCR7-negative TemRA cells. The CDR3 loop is CASSFGPGQGHNEQFF. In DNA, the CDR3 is TGTGCCAGCAGTTTCGGGCCGGGACAGGGGCACAATGAGCAGTTCTTC.